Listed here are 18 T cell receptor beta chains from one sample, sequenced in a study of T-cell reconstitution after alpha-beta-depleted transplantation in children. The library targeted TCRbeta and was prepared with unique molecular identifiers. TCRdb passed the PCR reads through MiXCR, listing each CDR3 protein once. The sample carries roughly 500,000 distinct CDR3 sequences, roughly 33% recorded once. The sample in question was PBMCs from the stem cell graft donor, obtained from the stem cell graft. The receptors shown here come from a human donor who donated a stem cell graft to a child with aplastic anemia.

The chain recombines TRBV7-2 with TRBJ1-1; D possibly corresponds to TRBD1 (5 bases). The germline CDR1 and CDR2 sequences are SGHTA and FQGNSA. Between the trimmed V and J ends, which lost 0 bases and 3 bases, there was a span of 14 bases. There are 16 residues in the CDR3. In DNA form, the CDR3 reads TGTGCCAGCAGCTTAGCGCTGGGGCGCGGGGACACTGAAGCTTTCTTT. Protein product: CASSLALGRGDTEAFF. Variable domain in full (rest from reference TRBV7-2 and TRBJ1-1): GAGVSQSPSNKVTEKGKDVELRCDPISGHTALYWYRQSLGQGLEFLIYFQGNSAPDKSGLPSDRFSAERTGGSVSTLTIQRTQQEDSAVYLCASSLALGRGDTEAFFGQGTRLTVV.

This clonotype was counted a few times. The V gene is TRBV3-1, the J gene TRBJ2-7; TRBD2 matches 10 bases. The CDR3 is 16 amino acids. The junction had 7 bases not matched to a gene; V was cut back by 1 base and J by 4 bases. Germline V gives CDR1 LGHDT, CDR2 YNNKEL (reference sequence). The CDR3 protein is CASSQVPSGRVYEQYF. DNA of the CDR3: TGTGCCAGCAGCCAAGTACCTAGCGGGAGAGTATACGAGCAGTACTTC.

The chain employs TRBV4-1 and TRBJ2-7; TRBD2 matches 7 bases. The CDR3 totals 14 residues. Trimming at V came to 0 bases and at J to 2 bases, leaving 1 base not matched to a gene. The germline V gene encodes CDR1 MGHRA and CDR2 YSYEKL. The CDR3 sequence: CASSQDRGAYEQYV. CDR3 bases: TGCGCCAGCAGCCAAGACCGGGGGGCCTACGAGCAGTACGTC.

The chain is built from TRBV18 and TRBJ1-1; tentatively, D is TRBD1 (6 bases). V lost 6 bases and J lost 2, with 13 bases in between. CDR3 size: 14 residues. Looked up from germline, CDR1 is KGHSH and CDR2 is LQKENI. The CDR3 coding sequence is TGTGCCAGCTCCATGGACAGACTCAACACTGAAGCTTTCTTT. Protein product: CASSMDRLNTEAFF.

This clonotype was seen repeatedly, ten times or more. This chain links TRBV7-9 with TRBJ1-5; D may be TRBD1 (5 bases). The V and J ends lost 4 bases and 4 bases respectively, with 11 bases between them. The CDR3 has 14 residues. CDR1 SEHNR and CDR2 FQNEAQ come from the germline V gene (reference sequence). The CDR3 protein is CASSSQGGNQPQHF. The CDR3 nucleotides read TGTGCCAGCAGCTCTCAGGGAGGGAATCAGCCCCAGCATTTT.

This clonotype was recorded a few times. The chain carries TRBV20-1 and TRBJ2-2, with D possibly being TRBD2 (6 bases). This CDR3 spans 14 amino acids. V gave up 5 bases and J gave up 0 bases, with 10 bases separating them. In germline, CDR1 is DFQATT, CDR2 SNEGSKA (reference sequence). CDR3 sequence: CSAYSGTNTGELFF. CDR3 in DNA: TGCAGTGCTTATAGCGGAACGAACACCGGGGAGCTGTTTTTT.

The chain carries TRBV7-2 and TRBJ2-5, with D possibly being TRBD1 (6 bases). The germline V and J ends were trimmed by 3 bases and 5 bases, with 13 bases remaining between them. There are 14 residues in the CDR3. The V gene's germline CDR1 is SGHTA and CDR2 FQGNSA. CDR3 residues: CASSFSGAGETQYF. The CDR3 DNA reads TGTGCCAGCAGCTTTTCAGGGGCAGGGGAGACCCAGTACTTC.

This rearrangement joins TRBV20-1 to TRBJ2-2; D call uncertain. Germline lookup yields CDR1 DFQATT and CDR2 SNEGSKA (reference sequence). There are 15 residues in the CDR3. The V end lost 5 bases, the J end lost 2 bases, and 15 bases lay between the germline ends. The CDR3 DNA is TGCAGTGCTCCCGACGGCCGGGTAAACACCGGGGAGCTGTTTTTT. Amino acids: CSAPDGRVNTGELFF.

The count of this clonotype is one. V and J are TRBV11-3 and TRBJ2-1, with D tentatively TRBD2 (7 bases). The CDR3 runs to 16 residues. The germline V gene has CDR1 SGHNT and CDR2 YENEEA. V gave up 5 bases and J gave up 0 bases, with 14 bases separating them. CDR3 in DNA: TGTGCCAGCAGCGGGGGGGCAGCTAACTCCTACAATGAGCAGTTCTTC. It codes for CASSGGAANSYNEQFF.

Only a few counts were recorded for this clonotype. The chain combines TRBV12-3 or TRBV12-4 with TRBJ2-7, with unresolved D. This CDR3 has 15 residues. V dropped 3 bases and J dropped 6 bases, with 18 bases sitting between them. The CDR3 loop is CASSFTDKVESEQYF. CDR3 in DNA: TGTGCCAGCAGTTTTACAGATAAGGTTGAAAGCGAGCAGTACTTC.

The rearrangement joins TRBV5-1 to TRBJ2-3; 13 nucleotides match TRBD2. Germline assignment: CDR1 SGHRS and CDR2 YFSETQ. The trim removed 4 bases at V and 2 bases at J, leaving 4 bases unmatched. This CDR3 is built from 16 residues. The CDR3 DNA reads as TGCGCCAGCAGCATCACTAGCGGGGGGGACACAGATACGCAGTATTTT. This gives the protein CASSITSGGDTDTQYF.

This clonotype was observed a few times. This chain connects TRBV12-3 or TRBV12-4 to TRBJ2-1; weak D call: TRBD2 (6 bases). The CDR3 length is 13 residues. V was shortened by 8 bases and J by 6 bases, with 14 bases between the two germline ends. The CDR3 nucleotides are TGTGCCAGCGGCCGACTAGAGGGCAATGAGCAGTTCTTC. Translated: CASGRLEGNEQFF.

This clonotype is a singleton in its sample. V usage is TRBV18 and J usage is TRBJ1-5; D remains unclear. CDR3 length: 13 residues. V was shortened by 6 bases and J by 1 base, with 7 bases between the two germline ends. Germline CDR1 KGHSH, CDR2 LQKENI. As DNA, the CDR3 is TGTGCCAGCTCTGAGAAGAGCAATCAGCCCCAGCATTTT. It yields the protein CASSEKSNQPQHF.

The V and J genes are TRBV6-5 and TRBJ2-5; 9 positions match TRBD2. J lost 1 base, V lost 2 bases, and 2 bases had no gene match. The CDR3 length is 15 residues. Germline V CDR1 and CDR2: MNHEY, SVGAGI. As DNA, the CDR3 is TGTGCCAGCAGTTACGGGACTAGCCGCCAAGAGACCCAGTACTTC. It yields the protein CASSYGTSRQETQYF.

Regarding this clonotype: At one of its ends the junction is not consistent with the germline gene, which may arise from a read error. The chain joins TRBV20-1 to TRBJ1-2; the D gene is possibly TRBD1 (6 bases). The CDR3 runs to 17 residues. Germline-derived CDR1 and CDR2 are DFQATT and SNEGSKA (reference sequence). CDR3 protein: CSARAGDVGVRRDGYTF. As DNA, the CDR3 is TGCAGTGCCAGAGCAGGGGACGTTGGGGTGCGGCGGGATGGCTACACCTTC.

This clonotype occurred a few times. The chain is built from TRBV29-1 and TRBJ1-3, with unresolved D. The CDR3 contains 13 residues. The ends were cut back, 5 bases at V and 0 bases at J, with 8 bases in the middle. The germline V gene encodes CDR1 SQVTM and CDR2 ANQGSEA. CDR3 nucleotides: TGCAGCGTTACAGCCTACTCTGGAAACACCATATATTTT. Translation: CSVTAYSGNTIYF.

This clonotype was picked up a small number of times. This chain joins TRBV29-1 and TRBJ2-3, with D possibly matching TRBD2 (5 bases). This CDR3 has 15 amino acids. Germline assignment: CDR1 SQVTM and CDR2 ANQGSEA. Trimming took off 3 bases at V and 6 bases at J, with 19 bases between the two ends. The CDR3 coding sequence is TGCAGCGTTGAGGGTCCGGCAGCGGTCCGGGATACGCAGTATTTT. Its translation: CSVEGPAAVRDTQYF.

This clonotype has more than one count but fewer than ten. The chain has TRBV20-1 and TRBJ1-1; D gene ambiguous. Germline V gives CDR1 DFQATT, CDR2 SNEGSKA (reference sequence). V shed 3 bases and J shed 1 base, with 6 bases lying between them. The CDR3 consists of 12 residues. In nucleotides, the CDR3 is TGCAGTGCTAGGAAGGGGAACACTGAAGCTTTCTTT. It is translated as CSARKGNTEAFF.